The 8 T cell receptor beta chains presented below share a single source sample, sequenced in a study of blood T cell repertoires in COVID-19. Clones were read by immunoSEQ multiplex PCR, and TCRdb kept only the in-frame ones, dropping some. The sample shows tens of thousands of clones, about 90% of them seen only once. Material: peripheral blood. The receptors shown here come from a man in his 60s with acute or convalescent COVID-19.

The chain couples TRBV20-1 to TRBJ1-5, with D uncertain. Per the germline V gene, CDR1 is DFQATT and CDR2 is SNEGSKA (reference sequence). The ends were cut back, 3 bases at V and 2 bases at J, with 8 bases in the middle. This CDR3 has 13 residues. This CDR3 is CSASLSGNQPQHF. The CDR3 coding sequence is TGCAGTGCTAGTCTCAGTGGCAATCAGCCCCAGCATTTT.

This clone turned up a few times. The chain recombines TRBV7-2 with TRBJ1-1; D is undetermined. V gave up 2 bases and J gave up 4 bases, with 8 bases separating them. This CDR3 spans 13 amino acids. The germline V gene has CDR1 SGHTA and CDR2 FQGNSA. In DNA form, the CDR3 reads TGTGCCAGCAGCTTATTCTTAGTCACTGAAGCTTTCTTT. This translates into CASSLFLVTEAFF.

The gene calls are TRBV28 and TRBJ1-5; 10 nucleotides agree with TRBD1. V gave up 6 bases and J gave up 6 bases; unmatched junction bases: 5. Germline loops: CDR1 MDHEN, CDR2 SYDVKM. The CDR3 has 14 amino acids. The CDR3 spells CASRTGTGVQPQHF. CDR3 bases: TGTGCCAGCAGAACCGGGACAGGGGTTCAGCCCCAGCATTTT.

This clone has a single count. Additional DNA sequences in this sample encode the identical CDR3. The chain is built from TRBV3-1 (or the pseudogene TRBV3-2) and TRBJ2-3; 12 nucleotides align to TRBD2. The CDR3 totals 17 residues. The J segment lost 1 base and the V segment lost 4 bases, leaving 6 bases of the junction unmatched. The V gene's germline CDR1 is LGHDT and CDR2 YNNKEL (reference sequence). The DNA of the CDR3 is TGTGCCAGCAGCCGACGACTAGCGGGGGACCGCACAGATACGCAGTATTTT. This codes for CASSRRLAGDRTDTQYF.

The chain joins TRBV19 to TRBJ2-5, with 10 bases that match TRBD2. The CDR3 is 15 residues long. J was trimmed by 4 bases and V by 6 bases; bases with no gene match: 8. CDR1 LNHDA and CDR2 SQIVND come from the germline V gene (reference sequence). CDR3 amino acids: CASSDTSGIGETQYF. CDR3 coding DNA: TGTGCCAGTAGCGACACTAGCGGGATCGGAGAGACCCAGTACTTC.

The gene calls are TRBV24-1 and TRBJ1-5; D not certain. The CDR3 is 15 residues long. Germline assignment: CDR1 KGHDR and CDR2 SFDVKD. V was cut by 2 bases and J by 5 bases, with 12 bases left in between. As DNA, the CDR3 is TGTGCCACCAGTGATTCCCTAGATTCTTATCAGCCCCAGCATTTT. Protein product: CATSDSLDSYQPQHF.

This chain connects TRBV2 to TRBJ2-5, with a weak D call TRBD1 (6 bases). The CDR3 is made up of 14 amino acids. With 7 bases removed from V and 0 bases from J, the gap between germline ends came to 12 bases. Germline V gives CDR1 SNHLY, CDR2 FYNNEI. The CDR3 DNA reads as TGTGCCAGCATACAGGGAGCAAACCAAGAGACCCAGTACTTC. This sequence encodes CASIQGANQETQYF.

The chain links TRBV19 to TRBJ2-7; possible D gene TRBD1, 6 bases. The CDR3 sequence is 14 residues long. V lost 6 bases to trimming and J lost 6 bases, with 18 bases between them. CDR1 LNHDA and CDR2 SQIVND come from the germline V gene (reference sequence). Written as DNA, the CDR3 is TGTGCCAGTAGCCAGAGCAGGGGTTCGGGCGAGCAGTACTTC. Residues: CASSQSRGSGEQYF.